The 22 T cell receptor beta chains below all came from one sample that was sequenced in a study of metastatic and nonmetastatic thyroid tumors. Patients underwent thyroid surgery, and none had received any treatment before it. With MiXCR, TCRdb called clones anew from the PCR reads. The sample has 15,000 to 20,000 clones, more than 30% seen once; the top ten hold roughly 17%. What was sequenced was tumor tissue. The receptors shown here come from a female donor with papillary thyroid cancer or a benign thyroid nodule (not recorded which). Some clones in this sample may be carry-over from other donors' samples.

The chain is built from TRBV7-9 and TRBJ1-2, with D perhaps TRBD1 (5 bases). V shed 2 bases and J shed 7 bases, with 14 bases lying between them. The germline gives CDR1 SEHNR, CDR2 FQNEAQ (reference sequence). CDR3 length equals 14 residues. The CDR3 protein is CASSLTGEDSGYTF. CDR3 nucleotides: TGTGCCAGCAGCTTAACAGGTGAGGACTCTGGCTACACCTTC.

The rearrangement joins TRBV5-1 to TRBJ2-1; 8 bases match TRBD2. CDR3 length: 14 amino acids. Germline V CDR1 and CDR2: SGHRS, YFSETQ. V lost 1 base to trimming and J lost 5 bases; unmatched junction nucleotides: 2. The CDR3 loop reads CASSLQGLDNEQFF. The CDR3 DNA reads TGCGCCAGCAGCTTGCAGGGACTAGACAATGAGCAGTTCTTC. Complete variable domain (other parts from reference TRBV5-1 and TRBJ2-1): KAGVTQTPRYLIKTRGQQVTLSCSPISGHRSVSWYQQTPGQGLQFLFEYFSETQRNKGNFPGRFSGRQFSNSRSEMNVSTLELGDSALYLCASSLQGLDNEQFFGPGTRLTVL.

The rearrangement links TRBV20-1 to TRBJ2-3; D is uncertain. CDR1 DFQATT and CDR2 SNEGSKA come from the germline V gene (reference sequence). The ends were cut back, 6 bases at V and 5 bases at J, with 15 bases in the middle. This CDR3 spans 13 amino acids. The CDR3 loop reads CSAGPEIIDTQYF. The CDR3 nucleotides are TGCAGTGCCGGGCCCGAGATAATAGATACGCAGTATTTT.

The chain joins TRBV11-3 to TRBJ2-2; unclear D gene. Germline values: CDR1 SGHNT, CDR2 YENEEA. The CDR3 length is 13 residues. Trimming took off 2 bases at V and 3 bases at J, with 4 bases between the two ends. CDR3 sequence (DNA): TGTGCCAGCAGCTTAATGTACACCGGGGAGCTGTTTTTT. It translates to CASSLMYTGELFF.

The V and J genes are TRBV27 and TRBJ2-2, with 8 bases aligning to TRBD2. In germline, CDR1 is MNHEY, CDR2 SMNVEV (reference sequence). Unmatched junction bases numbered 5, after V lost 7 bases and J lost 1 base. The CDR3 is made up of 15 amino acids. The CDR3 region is CASKRGWGNTGELFF. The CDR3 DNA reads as TGTGCCAGCAAGCGGGGGTGGGGGAACACCGGGGAGCTGTTTTTT.

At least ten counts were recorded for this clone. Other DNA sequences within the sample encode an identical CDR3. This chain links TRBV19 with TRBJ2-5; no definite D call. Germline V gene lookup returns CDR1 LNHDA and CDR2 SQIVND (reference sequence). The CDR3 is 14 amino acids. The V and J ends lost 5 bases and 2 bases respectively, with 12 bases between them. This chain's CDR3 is CASSRQGLQETQYF. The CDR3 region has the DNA TGTGCCAGTAGTCGGCAAGGGTTACAAGAGACCCAGTACTTC.

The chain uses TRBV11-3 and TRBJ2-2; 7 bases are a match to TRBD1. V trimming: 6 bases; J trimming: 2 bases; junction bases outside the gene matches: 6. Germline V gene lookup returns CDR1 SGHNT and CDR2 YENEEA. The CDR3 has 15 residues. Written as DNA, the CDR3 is TGTGCCAGCAGTAAGACAGGGACAAACACCGGGGAGCTGTTTTTT. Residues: CASSKTGTNTGELFF.

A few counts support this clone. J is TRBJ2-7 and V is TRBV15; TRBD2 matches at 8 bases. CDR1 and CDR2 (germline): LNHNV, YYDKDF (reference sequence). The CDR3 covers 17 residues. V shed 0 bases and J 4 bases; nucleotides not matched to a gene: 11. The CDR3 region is CATSRDRGTSGSYEQYF. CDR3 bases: TGTGCCACCAGCAGAGATAGGGGAACTAGCGGCTCTTACGAGCAGTACTTC. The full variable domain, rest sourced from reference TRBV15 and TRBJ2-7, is DAMVIQNPRYQVTQFGKPVTLSCSQTLNHNVMYWYQQKSSQAPKLLFHYYDKDFNNEADTPDNFQSRRPNTSFCFLDIRSPGLGDTAMYLCATSRDRGTSGSYEQYFGPGTRLTVT.

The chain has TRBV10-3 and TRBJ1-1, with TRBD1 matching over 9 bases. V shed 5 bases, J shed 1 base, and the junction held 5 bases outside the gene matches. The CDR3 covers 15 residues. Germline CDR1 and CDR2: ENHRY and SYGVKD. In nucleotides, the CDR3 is TGTGCCATCAGTAACCCGGGACAGGGGAACACTGAAGCTTTCTTT. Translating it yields CAISNPGQGNTEAFF.

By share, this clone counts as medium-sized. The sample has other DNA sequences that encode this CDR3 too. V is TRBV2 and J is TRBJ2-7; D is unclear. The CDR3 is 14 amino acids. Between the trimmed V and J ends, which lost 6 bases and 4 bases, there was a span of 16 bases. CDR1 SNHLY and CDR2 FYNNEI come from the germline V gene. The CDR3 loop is CASSQSGIRYEQYF. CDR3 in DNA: TGTGCCAGCAGCCAAAGTGGGATCAGGTACGAGCAGTACTTC.

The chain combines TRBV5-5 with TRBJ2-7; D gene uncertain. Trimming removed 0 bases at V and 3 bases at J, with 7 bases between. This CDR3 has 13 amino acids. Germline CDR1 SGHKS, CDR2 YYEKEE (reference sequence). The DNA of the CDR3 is TGTGCCAGCAGCTTGGGTGTATACTACGAGCAGTACTTC. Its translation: CASSLGVYYEQYF.

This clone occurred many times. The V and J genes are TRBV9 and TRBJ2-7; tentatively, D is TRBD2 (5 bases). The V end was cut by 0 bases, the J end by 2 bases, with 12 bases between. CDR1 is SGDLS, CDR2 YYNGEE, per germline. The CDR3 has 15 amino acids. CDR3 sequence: CASSVAEGGAYEQYF. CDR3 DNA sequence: TGTGCCAGCAGCGTAGCTGAGGGTGGCGCCTACGAGCAGTACTTC.

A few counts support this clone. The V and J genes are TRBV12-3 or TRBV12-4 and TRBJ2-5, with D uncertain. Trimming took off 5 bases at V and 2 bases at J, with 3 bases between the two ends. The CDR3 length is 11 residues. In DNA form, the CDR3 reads TGTGCCAGCAGTCCGCAAGAGACCCAGTACTTC. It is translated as CASSPQETQYF.

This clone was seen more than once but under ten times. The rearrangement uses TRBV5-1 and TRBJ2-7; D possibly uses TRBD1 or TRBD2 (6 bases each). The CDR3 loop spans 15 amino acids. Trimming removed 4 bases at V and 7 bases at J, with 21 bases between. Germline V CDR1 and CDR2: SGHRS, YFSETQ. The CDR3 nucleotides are TGCGCCAGCAGCGGGACTGCCTCTGCAGGGGAAGAGCAGTACTTC. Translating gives CASSGTASAGEEQYF.

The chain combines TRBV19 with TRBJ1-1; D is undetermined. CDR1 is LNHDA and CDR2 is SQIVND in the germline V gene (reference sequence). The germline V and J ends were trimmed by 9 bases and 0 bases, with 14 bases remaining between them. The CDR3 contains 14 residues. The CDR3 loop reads CASMFGNMNTEAFF. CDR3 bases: TGTGCCAGCATGTTCGGGAACATGAACACTGAAGCTTTCTTT.

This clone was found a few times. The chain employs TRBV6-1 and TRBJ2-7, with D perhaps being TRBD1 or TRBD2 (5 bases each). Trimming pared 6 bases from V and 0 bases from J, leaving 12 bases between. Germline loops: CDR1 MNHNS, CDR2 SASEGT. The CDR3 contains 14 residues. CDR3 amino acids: CASSFGTDSYEQYF. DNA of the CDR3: TGTGCCAGCAGCTTCGGGACGGACTCCTACGAGCAGTACTTC.

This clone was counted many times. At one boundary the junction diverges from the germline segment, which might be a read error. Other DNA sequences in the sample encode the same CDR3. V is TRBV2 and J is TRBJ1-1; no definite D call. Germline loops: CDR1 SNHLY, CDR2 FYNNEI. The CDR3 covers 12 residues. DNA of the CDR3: TGTGCCAGCAGAGAAGGCAACACTGAAGCTTTCTTT. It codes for CASREGNTEAFF.

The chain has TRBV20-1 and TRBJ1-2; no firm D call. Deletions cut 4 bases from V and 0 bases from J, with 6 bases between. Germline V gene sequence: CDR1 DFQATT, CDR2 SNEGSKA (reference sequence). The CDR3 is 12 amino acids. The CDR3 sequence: CSATRTNYGYTF. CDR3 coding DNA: TGCAGTGCTACCAGAACTAACTATGGCTACACCTTC.

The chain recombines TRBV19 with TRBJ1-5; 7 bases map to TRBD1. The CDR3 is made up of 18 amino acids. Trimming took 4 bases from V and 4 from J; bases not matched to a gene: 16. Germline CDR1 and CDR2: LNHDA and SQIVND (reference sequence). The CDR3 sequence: CASSTIHPRTGWNQPQHF. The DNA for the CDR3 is TGTGCCAGTAGTACAATTCACCCTAGGACAGGCTGGAATCAGCCCCAGCATTTT.

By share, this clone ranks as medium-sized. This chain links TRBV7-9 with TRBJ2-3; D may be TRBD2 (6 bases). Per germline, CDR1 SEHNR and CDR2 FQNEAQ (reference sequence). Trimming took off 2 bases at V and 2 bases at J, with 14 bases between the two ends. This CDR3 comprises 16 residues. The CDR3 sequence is CASSLSLARLTDTQYF. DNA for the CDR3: TGTGCCAGCAGCTTATCCCTAGCGAGACTCACAGATACGCAGTATTTT. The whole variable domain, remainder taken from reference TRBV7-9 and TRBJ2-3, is DTGVSQNPRHKITKRGQNVTFRCDPISEHNRLYWYRQTLGQGPEFLTYFQNEAQLEKSRLLSDRFSAERPKGSFSTLEIQRTEQGDSAMYLCASSLSLARLTDTQYFGPGTRLTVL.

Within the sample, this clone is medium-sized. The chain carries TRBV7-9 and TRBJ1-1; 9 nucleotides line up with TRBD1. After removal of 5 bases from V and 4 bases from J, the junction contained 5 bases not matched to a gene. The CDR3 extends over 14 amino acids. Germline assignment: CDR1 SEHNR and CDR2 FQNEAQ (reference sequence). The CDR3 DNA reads TGTGCCAGCAGCATGATGACAGGGGGCACTGAAGCTTTCTTT. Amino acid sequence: CASSMMTGGTEAFF.

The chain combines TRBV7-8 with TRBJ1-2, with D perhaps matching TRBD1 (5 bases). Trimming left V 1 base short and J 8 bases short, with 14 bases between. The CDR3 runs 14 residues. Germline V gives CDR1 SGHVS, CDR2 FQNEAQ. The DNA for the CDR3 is TGTGCCAGCAGCTTAGGGGGACTGGATCGAGGCTACACCTTC. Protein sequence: CASSLGGLDRGYTF.